One sample yielded the 12 T cell receptor beta chains listed below, sequenced in a study of T cells after yellow fever vaccination (dated by TCRdb to between 2018 and 2021). This specimen's treatment or condition label, interpreted: live attenuated yellow fever vaccine strain. Library preparation was by 5' RACE. The instrument given in TCRdb is Illumina HiSeq 2500. Through fastp at Q25 and MiXCR, TCRdb rebuilt clones from the public reads, retaining in-frame beta chains. Rows with one shared CDR3 protein collapse into an entry with the most common genes and DNA. The sample table contains approximately 550,000 distinct CDR3 sequences; only one count was recorded for roughly 19% of them. Approximately 15% of the sample rests with the top ten. Material: PBMCs, obtained 15 days after the yellow fever booster vaccination. Receptors were obtained from a man younger than 40 who received the YFV17D yellow fever vaccine.

This clonotype was counted once. The chain employs TRBV20-1 and TRBJ2-1; 7 bases are a match to TRBD2. This CDR3 comprises 15 residues. CDR1 and CDR2 from the germline V gene are DFQATT and SNEGSKA (reference sequence). The V gene end was trimmed by 3 bases and the J gene end by 5 bases; junction bases not matched to a gene: 10. The CDR3 spells CSARGHNGGDNEQFF. The CDR3 DNA sequence: TGCAGTGCTAGGGGCCATAATGGGGGGGACAATGAGCAGTTCTTC.

The V and J genes are TRBV29-1 and TRBJ2-3; D may be TRBD1 (5 bases). From germline, CDR1 is SQVTM and CDR2 ANQGSEA. The germline V and J ends were trimmed by 0 bases and 6 bases, with 16 bases remaining between them. The CDR3 totals 15 residues. The CDR3 nucleotides read TGCAGCGTTGAAGAACAGGCCAGTGCACAGGATACGCAGTATTTT. This translates into CSVEEQASAQDTQYF.

This clonotype occurred a few times. V is TRBV7-2 and J is TRBJ2-7, with 8 nucleotides matching TRBD1. From germline, CDR1 is SGHTA and CDR2 FQGNSA. Germline trimming cut 5 bases from V and 4 bases from J; bases unmatched to any gene: 10. The CDR3 consists of 15 residues. CDR3 in amino acids: CASSTQGASLYEQYF. The CDR3 DNA reads as TGTGCCAGCAGCACCCAGGGGGCAAGCCTTTACGAGCAGTACTTC. The whole variable domain, remainder taken from reference TRBV7-2 and TRBJ2-7, is GAGVSQSPSNKVTEKGKDVELRCDPISGHTALYWYRQSLGQGLEFLIYFQGNSAPDKSGLPSDRFSAERTGGSVSTLTIQRTQQEDSAVYLCASSTQGASLYEQYFGPGTRLTVT.

This clonotype was recorded a few times. The chain uses TRBV19 and TRBJ2-1; perhaps D is TRBD1 or TRBD2 (6 bases each). Germline V gene data show CDR1 as LNHDA and CDR2 as SQIVND (reference sequence). This CDR3 has 16 amino acids. V was pared by 3 bases and J by 0 bases, with 12 bases between. The CDR3 protein is CASSMFGGGSYNEQFF. In DNA, the CDR3 is TGTGCCAGTAGTATGTTTGGAGGGGGCTCCTACAATGAGCAGTTCTTC.

This rearrangement joins TRBV4-3 to TRBJ2-1; tentatively, D is TRBD2 (6 bases). Germline CDR1 LGHNA, CDR2 YSLEER. The CDR3 spans 16 residues. V was cut by 0 bases and J by 2 bases, with 11 bases left in between. The CDR3 spells CASSQEGDWTYNEQFF. The CDR3 bases are TGCGCCAGCAGCCAAGAGGGGGACTGGACCTACAATGAGCAGTTCTTC.

There are a few counts of this clonotype. V and J are TRBV20-1 and TRBJ2-3, with 11 bases aligning to TRBD1. J was trimmed by 3 bases and V by 0 bases; bases with no gene match: 5. This CDR3 contains 16 residues. Per germline, CDR1 DFQATT and CDR2 SNEGSKA (reference sequence). The CDR3 nucleotides are TGCAGTGCTAGAGAGAGGACAGGGGGCCTAACAGATACGCAGTATTTT. Protein product: CSARERTGGLTDTQYF.

This clonotype was found a few times. V and J are TRBV28 and TRBJ2-1; weak D call: TRBD2 (5 bases). V lost 6 bases, J lost 1 base, and 13 bases lay in between. The CDR3 consists of 15 residues. Per the germline V gene, CDR1 is MDHEN and CDR2 is SYDVKM. The CDR3 sequence: CASRLLGVSYNEQFF. The CDR3 coding sequence is TGTGCCAGCAGACTACTAGGTGTATCCTACAATGAGCAGTTCTTC.

This chain joins TRBV24-1 and TRBJ2-1, with 11 nucleotides matching TRBD1. The CDR3 spans 17 residues. J lost 0 bases, V lost 2 bases, and 2 bases had no gene match. Germline V gene data show CDR1 as KGHDR and CDR2 as SFDVKD. The CDR3 region has the DNA TGTGCCACCAGTGATTGGACAGGGGGCGCCTCCTACAATGAGCAGTTCTTC. Its translation: CATSDWTGGASYNEQFF.

V usage is TRBV6-5 and J usage is TRBJ2-7, with 10 bases aligning to TRBD2. The germline V gene encodes CDR1 MNHEY and CDR2 SVGAGI. J gave up 4 bases and V 2 bases, and 8 bases lay outside the gene matches. CDR3 length: 16 residues. This CDR3 reads CASSYEASGSGYEQYF. The CDR3 DNA sequence: TGTGCCAGCAGTTACGAGGCTAGCGGGAGTGGGTACGAGCAGTACTTC.

This clonotype was counted ten times or more. This chain joins TRBV15 and TRBJ2-7; TRBD2 is a possible D gene (6 bases). This CDR3 is 15 amino acids long. Trimming cost V 2 bases and J 2 bases, with 13 bases left between them. The germline V gene has CDR1 LNHNV and CDR2 YYDKDF (reference sequence). As DNA, the CDR3 is TGTGCCACCAGCAGACGCCTGGGGGGTGCCTACGAGCAGTACTTC. Residues: CATSRRLGGAYEQYF.

V and J are TRBV18 and TRBJ2-1; 9 bases are a match to TRBD2. Germline-derived CDR1 and CDR2 are KGHSH and LQKENI. The ends lost 8 bases at V and 12 bases at J; junction bases unmatched: 20. The CDR3 covers 16 residues. In DNA form, the CDR3 reads TGTGCCAGCCGCACTTTGCGGGAGGGCCCCGGCACCGGGCAGTTCTTC. It codes for CASRTLREGPGTGQFF.

This clonotype was seen a handful of times. V and J are TRBV11-3 and TRBJ2-2; 7 nucleotides line up with TRBD1. The trim removed 4 bases at V and 6 bases at J, leaving 5 bases unmatched. The CDR3 contains 14 residues. Looked up from germline, CDR1 is SGHNT and CDR2 is YENEEA. This chain's CDR3 is CASSSTGAAGELFF. The CDR3 DNA reads TGTGCCAGCAGCTCAACAGGGGCCGCCGGGGAGCTGTTTTTT.